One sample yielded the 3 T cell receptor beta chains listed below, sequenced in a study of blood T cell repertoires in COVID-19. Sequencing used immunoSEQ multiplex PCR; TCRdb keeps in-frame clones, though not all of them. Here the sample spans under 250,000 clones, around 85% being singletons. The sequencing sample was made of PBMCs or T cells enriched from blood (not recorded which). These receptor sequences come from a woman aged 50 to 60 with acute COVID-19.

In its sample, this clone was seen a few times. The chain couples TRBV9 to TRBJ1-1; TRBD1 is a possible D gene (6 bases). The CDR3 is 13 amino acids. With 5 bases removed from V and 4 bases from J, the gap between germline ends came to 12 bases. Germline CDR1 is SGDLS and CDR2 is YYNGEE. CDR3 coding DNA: TGTGCCAGCAGTACCGGACAGTCCACTGAAGCTTTCTTT. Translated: CASSTGQSTEAFF.

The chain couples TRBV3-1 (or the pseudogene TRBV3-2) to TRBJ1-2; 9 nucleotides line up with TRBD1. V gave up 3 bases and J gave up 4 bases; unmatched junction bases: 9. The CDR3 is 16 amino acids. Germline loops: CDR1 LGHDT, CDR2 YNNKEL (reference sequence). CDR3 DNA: TGTGCCAGCAGCCAGGAAGGGACAGGGAGCGCCTATGGCTACACCTTC. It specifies CASSQEGTGSAYGYTF.

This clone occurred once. The DNA of the CDR3 is TGCGCCAGCAGCCAAGAGGTACCCAGTTCCTACGAGCAGTACTTC. Protein product: CASSQEVPSSYEQYF. The chain recombines TRBV4-1 with TRBJ2-7, with D hard to call. V was clipped by 0 bases and J by 1 base, with 10 bases between them. Germline values: CDR1 MGHRA, CDR2 YSYEKL. The CDR3 spans 15 residues.